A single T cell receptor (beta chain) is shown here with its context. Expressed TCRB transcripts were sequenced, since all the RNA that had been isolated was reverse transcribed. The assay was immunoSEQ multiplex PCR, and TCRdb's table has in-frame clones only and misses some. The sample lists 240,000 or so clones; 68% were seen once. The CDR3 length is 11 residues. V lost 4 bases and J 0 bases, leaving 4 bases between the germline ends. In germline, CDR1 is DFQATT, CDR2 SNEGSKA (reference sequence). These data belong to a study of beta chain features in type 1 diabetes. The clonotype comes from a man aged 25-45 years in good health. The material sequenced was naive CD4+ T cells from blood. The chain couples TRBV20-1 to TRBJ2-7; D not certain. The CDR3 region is CSATASYEQYF. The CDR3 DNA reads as TGCAGTGCTACAGCCTCCTACGAGCAGTACTTC.